The clone carrying this T cell receptor beta chain was picked up many times. Time point reported: patch test 1, 2 weeks after DPC sensitization. Treatment: therapeutic diphenylcyclopropenone sensitization with weekly scalp DPC. Researchers sampled blood before each patch test went on. Whole blood, unfractionated, served as the material for total RNA extraction. This record belongs to a study of human T cells and chemical hapten exposure. Unique molecular identifiers were linked by the library to individual cDNA molecules. MiXCR was run by TCRdb on the RACE reads, yielding one entry per CDR3 protein. The sample holds around 100,000 distinct CDR3 sequences; about 11% are singletons and the top ten take approximately 3.5%. The sample was whole blood, taken in connection with sensitization to the hapten diphenylcyclopropenone (DPC). The TCR sequence derives from a woman in her forties with alopecia areata. Some clones in this sample may be carry-over from other donors' samples.

CDR3 loop: CASSDMGLGEQYF. The CDR3 bases are TGCGCCAGCAGTGATATGGGGCTCGGCGAGCAGTACTTC. The rearrangement uses TRBV10-1 and TRBJ2-7, with D tentatively TRBD1 (5 bases). The germline gives CDR1 WNHNN, CDR2 SYGVQD (reference sequence). The CDR3 runs to 13 residues. V was trimmed by 3 bases and J by 6 bases, leaving 12 bases between them.